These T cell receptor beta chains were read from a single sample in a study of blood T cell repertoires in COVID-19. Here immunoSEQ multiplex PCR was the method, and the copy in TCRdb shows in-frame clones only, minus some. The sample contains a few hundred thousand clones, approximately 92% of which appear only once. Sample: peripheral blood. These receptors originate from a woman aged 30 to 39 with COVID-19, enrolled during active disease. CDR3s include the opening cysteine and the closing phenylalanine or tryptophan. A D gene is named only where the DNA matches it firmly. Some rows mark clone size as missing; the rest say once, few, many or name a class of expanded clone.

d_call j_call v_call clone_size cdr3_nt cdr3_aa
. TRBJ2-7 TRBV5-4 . TGTGCCAGCAGCTTAAGCAGGTTCGACGAGCAGTACTTC CASSLSRFDEQYF
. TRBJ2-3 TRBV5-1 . TGCGCCAGCAGCTTGATGACTGGAACTAGCACAGATACGCAGTATTTT CASSLMTGTSTDTQYF
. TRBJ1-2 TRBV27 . TGTGCCAGCAGTTTATCGTCGGGTAACTATGGCTACACCTTC CASSLSSGNYGYTF
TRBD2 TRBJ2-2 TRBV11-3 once TGTGCCAGCAGCTCCGGCGGGCTAGCGGACCTCACCGGGGAGCTGTTTTTT CASSSGGLADLTGELFF
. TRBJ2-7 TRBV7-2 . TGTGCCAGCAGCCTACAGGGACCCTTCTCCTACGAGCAGTACTTC CASSLQGPFSYEQYF
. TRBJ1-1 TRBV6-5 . TGTGCCAGCCTGGACAGAGGTAACTCTGAAGCTTTCTTT CASLDRGNSEAFF
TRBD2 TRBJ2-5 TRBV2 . TGTGCCAGCAGTCGATCCGGGACTAGGGAGACCCAGTACTTC CASSRSGTRETQYF
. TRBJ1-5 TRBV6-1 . TGTGCCAGCAGCTCAGACAGTAGCAATCAGCCCCAGCATTTT CASSSDSSNQPQHF
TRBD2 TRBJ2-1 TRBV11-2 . TGTGCCAGCAGTTCACTAGCGCGCACCTACAATGAGCAGTTCTTC CASSSLARTYNEQFF
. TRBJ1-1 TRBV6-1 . TGTGCCAGCAGTGAAGTCAGGGGCACTGAAGCTTTCTTT CASSEVRGTEAFF
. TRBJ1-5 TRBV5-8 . TGTGCCAGCAGCCCCGGGACTTTTGCTTATAGCAATCAGCCCCAGCATTTT CASSPGTFAYSNQPQHF
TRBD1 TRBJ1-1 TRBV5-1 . TGCGCCAGCAGCGTCCGGACAGGCTACAACACTGAAGCTTTCTTT CASSVRTGYNTEAFF
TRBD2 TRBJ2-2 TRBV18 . TGTGCCAGCTCACCTCCGGTGGGAGGGCCCGTCGGGGAGCTGTTTTTT CASSPPVGGPVGELFF
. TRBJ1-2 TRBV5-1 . TGCGCCAGCAGCTTGGGGCGGCGGAACTATGGCTACACCTTC CASSLGRRNYGYTF
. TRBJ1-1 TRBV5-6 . TGTGCCAGCAGCTTGGCCCAGGGCCCTGAAGCTTTCTTT CASSLAQGPEAFF
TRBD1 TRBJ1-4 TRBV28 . TGTGCCAGCAGTGGACCGGGACAGGGGAATGAAAAACTGTTTTTT CASSGPGQGNEKLFF
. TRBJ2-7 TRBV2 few TGTGCCAGCAGGGTTAGCCGCGGCGAGCAGTACTTC CASRVSRGEQYF
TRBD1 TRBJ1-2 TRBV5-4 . TGTGCCAGCAGCTTGACAGGGGGAACGGCCGGCTACACCTTC CASSLTGGTAGYTF
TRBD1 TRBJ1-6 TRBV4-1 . TGCGCCAGCAGCCAAGAACCGACAGGGATGGTTAATTCACCCCTCCACTTT CASSQEPTGMVNSPLHF
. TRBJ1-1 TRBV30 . TGTGCCTGGAGTGTCATGAACACTGAAGCTTTCTTT CAWSVMNTEAFF
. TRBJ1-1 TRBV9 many TGTGCCAGCAGCCCCCGGTCGGGGGTGGGGACTGAAGCTTTCTTT CASSPRSGVGTEAFF
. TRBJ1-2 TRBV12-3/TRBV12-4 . TGTGCCAGCAGTCAAACAGGGTATTATGGCTACACCTTC CASSQTGYYGYTF
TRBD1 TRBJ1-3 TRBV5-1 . TGCGCCAGCAGCGGGGGGACAGTCTTATCTGGAAACACCATATATTTT CASSGGTVLSGNTIYF
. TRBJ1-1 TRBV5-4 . TGTGCCAGCAGCTTATCCCCCACAGGTAACACTGAAGCTTTCTTT CASSLSPTGNTEAFF
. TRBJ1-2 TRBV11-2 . TGTGCCAGCAGCTTAGGCCGGGGGGCTGGAGGCTACACCTTC CASSLGRGAGGYTF
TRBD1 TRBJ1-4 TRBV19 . TGTGCCAGTAGTGGCTCCGGGACAGGGAATGAAAAACTGTTTTTT CASSGSGTGNEKLFF
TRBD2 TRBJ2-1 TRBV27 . TGTGCCAGCAGTCATATCCCTCTAGCGGGAGTTGACAATGAGCAGTTCTTC CASSHIPLAGVDNEQFF
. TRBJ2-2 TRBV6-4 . TGTGCCAGCAGTGACGGCGTGGGAGTGGGCACCGGGGAGCTGTTTTTT CASSDGVGVGTGELFF